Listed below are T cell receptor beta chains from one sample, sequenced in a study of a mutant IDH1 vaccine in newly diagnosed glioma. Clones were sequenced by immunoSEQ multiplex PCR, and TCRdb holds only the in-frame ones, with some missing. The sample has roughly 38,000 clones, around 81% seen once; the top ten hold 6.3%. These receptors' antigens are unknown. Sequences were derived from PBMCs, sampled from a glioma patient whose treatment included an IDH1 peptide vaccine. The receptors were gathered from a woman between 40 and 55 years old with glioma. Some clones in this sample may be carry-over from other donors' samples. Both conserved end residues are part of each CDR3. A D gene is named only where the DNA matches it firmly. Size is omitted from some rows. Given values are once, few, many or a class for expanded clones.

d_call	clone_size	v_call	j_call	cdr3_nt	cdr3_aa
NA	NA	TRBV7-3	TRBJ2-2	TGTGCCAGCAGCCCGACTAGTAACACCGGGGAGCTGTTTTTT	CASSPTSNTGELFF
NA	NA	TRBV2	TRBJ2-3	TGTGCCAGCAGTGAAAGGGACGATACGCAGTATTTT	CASSERDDTQYF
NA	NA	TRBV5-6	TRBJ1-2	TGTGCCAGCAGCGGCAGGGCCAACTATGGCTACACCTTC	CASSGRANYGYTF
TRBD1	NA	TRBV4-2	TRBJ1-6	TGTGCCAGCAGCCTGGGACAGATTAATTCACCCCTCCACTTT	CASSLGQINSPLHF
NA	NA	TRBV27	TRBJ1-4	TGTGCCAGCAAAGGGTTGGGAAGGGAAAAACTGTTTTTT	CASKGLGREKLFF
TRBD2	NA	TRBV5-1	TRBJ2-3	TGCGCCAGCAGTGGGAGGACTAGCGTCACAGATACGCAGTATTTT	CASSGRTSVTDTQYF
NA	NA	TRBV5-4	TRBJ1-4	TGTGCCAGCAGCTTCCCCTCGGGGGAGGGTGAAAAACTGTTTTTT	CASSFPSGEGEKLFF
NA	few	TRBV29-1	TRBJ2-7	TGCAGCGTTGGGGGCGCAGTCGACGAGCAGTACTTC	CSVGGAVDEQYF
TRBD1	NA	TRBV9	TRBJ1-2	TGTGCCAGCAGCGTAGGAATCTCTGTGCCCCACGACAGGGGTTATGGCTACACCTTC	CASSVGISVPHDRGYGYTF
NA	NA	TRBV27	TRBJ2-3	TGTGCCAGCAGTTTATGGGATGGAGGGGATACGCAGTATTTT	CASSLWDGGDTQYF
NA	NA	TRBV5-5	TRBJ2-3	TGTGCCAGCAGCCTGACCACAGATACGCAGTATTTT	CASSLTTDTQYF
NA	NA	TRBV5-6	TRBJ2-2	TGTGCCAGCAGCTTCTTCAACAGGGCGTGGGACACCGGGGAGCTGTTTTTT	CASSFFNRAWDTGELFF
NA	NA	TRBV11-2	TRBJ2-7	TGTGCCAGCAGCTCTGTAAGGGGAGAGAGGTCCTACGAGCAGTACTTC	CASSSVRGERSYEQYF
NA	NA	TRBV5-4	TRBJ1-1	TGTGCCAGCAGCCCCACAGGAATCTCTGAAGCTTTCTTT	CASSPTGISEAFF
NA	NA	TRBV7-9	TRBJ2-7	TGTGCCAGCAGCTTAGACGGACCCTACGAGCAGTACTTC	CASSLDGPYEQYF
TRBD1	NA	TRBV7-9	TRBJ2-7	TGTGCCAGCAGCCCCCGGGACAGGGGGGCCTACGAGCAGTACTTC	CASSPRDRGAYEQYF
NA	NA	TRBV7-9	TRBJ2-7	TGTGCCAGCAGCTCCGACCCGGGACTGTCGGCGGACGAGCAGTACTTC	CASSSDPGLSADEQYF
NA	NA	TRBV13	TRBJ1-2	TGTGCCTTCTCGGAGGGCCGGGGGAATGGCTACACCTTC	CAFSEGRGNGYTF
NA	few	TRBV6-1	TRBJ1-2	TGTGCCAGCAGTGATCTTTTTGGTGGCTACACCTTC	CASSDLFGGYTF